The next 12 T cell receptor beta chains were all read from a single sample in a study of blood T cell repertoires in COVID-19 (dated by TCRdb to the early 2020s). Libraries came from the immunoSEQ multiplex PCR assay. TCRdb took this table from immuneACCESS and kept in-frame rearrangements with V and J called. Such tables lack part of the clones; where checked against another copy, unresolved V genes explain under half of the gap, and the rest is unexplained. This sample holds fewer than 350,000 clones; around 90% were observed only once. The ten largest clones capture approximately 2% of the sample. The source material was PBMCs or T cells enriched from blood (not recorded which). These receptors came from a woman aged 60-75 years in a cohort exposed to, infected with or recovered from COVID-19 (not recorded which).

This chain links TRBV11-2 with TRBJ1-6; 7 bases are shared with TRBD1. This CDR3 spans 14 amino acids. Germline assignment: CDR1 SGHAT and CDR2 FQNNGV. J was trimmed by 9 bases and V by 3 bases; bases with no gene match: 5. The CDR3 nucleotides are TGTGCCAGCAGCTTCAGGGGGTTAGCTTCACCCCTCCACTTT. Its translation is CASSFRGLASPLHF.

The genes are TRBV7-3 and TRBJ2-3; 8 nucleotides line up with TRBD2. The ends lost 5 bases at V and 3 bases at J; junction bases unmatched: 10. This CDR3 has 16 residues. From germline, CDR1 is SGHTA and CDR2 FQGTGA. CDR3 DNA: TGTGCCAGCAGCCCCGGTGGAGCGGGAGTTACAGATACGCAGTATTTT. Its protein is CASSPGGAGVTDTQYF.

V is TRBV11-2 and J is TRBJ2-1; 12 bases are shared with TRBD2. Trimming took 6 bases from V and 4 from J; bases not matched to a gene: 4. CDR3 size: 15 residues. CDR1 is SGHAT, CDR2 FQNNGV, per germline. CDR3 amino acids: CASRPLAGGYNEQFF. The CDR3, as DNA: TGTGCCAGCAGACCACTAGCGGGAGGTTACAATGAGCAGTTCTTC. Complete variable domain (other parts from reference TRBV11-2 and TRBJ2-1): EAGVAQSPRYKIIEKRQSVAFWCNPISGHATLYWYQQILGQGPKLLIQFQNNGVVDDSQLPKDRFSAERLKGVDSTLKIQPAKLEDSAVYLCASRPLAGGYNEQFFGPGTRLTVL.

The V gene is TRBV18, the J gene TRBJ2-3; a weak D match, TRBD2 (5 bases). Germline assignment: CDR1 KGHSH and CDR2 LQKENI. V lost 1 base, J lost 2 bases, and 13 bases lay in between. The CDR3 extends over 16 amino acids. CDR3 in amino acids: CASSPQGEEDTDTQYF. DNA for the CDR3: TGTGCCAGCTCACCACAGGGAGAGGAGGACACAGATACGCAGTATTTT.

The chain couples TRBV6-5 to TRBJ1-1, with 10 nucleotides matching TRBD1. There are 15 residues in the CDR3. From germline, CDR1 is MNHEY and CDR2 SVGAGI. Trimming at V came to 2 bases and at J to 1 base, leaving 1 base not matched to a gene. CDR3: CASSYGDRGNTEAFF. Here the CDR3 DNA reads TGTGCCAGCAGTTACGGGGACAGGGGGAACACTGAAGCTTTCTTT.

The J gene is TRBJ2-1, the V gene TRBV5-1; tentative D call: TRBD1 (6 bases). CDR1 is SGHRS and CDR2 is YFSETQ in the germline V gene. The CDR3 extends over 16 amino acids. Deletions cut 0 bases from V and 5 bases from J, with 15 bases between. The CDR3 nucleotides are TGCGCCAGCAGCTTGGTTTTTTCAGGGGTGGACAATGAGCAGTTCTTC. Protein product: CASSLVFSGVDNEQFF.

This chain links TRBV27 with TRBJ2-7; a possible D gene is TRBD1 (5 bases). This CDR3 contains 15 residues. Germline loops: CDR1 MNHEY, CDR2 SMNVEV (reference sequence). The V and J ends lost 5 bases and 0 bases respectively, with 14 bases between them. The CDR3 loop is CASSIYGRGSYEQYF. Written as DNA, the CDR3 is TGTGCCAGCAGTATCTATGGAAGGGGCTCCTACGAGCAGTACTTC.

The chain is built from TRBV4-1 and TRBJ2-7; 10 bases fit TRBD1. Germline V gene sequence: CDR1 MGHRA, CDR2 YSYEKL. The CDR3 extends over 17 amino acids. Trimming removed 3 bases from V and 3 bases from J; junction bases left unmatched: 11. The CDR3 DNA is TGCGCCAGCAGCCACGGCATCGGGACAGGGGAGGGCTACGAGCAGTACTTC. This codes for CASSHGIGTGEGYEQYF.

V is TRBV5-4 and J is TRBJ2-3; 8 bases are a match to TRBD2. CDR1 and CDR2 from the germline V gene are SGHNT and YYREEE (reference sequence). The J segment lost 2 bases and the V segment lost 2 bases, leaving 10 bases of the junction unmatched. The CDR3 is 17 residues long. This chain's CDR3 is CASSLMGGRPSTDTQYF. The CDR3 DNA follows: TGTGCCAGCAGCTTAATGGGCGGGAGGCCTTCCACAGATACGCAGTATTTT.

The rearrangement uses TRBV27 and TRBJ2-5; 7 nucleotides align to TRBD1. The V and J ends lost 5 bases and 1 base, in that order; junction bases with no gene match: 7. The CDR3 contains 15 residues. Germline V gene data show CDR1 as MNHEY and CDR2 as SMNVEV (reference sequence). The CDR3 DNA reads TGTGCCAGCAGTCTAGGGGACAGATTCCAAGAGACCCAGTACTTC. Translated, it gives CASSLGDRFQETQYF.

The V call is TRBV11-2, the J call TRBJ1-2, with 10 bases aligning to TRBD1. Germline trimming cut 5 bases from V and 6 bases from J; bases unmatched to any gene: 6. The CDR3 runs 14 residues. CDR1 and CDR2 (germline): SGHAT, FQNNGV. Here the CDR3 reads CASSPDRGQDGYTF. The CDR3 coding sequence is TGTGCCAGCAGCCCTGACAGGGGGCAAGATGGCTACACCTTC.

The chain joins TRBV27 to TRBJ1-1; the match to TRBD1 covers 7 bases. V was clipped by 2 bases and J by 1 base; unmatched bases: 7. The germline CDR1 and CDR2 sequences are MNHEY and SMNVEV (reference sequence). This CDR3 has 16 amino acids. The CDR3: CASSLRGQLRNTEAFF. DNA for the CDR3: TGTGCCAGCAGTTTAAGGGGACAGCTTAGGAACACTGAAGCTTTCTTT.